These 21 T cell receptor beta chains came from one sample sequenced in a study of regulatory T cells in long-lasting Graves disease. Construction of the TCR beta libraries employed iRepertoire HTBI primers in conjunction with Arm-PCR of CDR3 regions. TCRdb analysed the multiplex PCR reads with MiXCR anew, one entry per CDR3 protein. The sample consists of fewer than 550,000 distinct CDR3 sequences, about 16% of them appearing once. Time point: newly diagnosed GD, antithyroid drugs for less than 3 months. There was RNA extracted from PBMCs, and the TCR library was made from it. These same records also appear under a second study, on T cells in Graves' hyperthyroidism and ophthalmopathy.

The sequences come from peripheral blood mononuclear cells (PBMCs), collected at new diagnosis, from a patient treated with antithyroid drugs. These receptors originate from a woman under 30 with Graves disease.

This clonotype was counted once. Just one base apart from a much larger clone, this may be a read error. This chain connects TRBV24-1 to TRBJ2-3; tentatively, D is TRBD1 (5 bases). The germline gives CDR1 KGHDR, CDR2 SFDVKD. The CDR3 totals 14 residues. The CDR3 sequence is CATSDSSYTGTQYF. The CDR3 DNA follows: TGTGCCACCAGTGATTCTTCTTACACAGGTACGCAGTATTTT.

This clonotype was recorded many times. The J gene is TRBJ2-3, the V gene TRBV20-1, with unresolved D. Germline CDR1 reads DFQATT; CDR2 reads SNEGSKA (reference sequence). Trimming cost V 5 bases and J 4 bases, with 10 bases left between them. This CDR3 is 12 amino acids long. The CDR3 spells CSAHVFADTQYF. The CDR3, as DNA: TGCAGTGCTCATGTATTCGCAGATACGCAGTATTTT.

This clonotype was recorded many times. The chain recombines TRBV5-1 with TRBJ2-1; 11 bases are a match to TRBD2. This CDR3 region has 15 residues. Germline V gene sequence: CDR1 SGHRS, CDR2 YFSETQ. Trimming cost V 3 bases and J 6 bases; bases outside gene matches: 5. The DNA of the CDR3 is TGCGCCAGCAGCTCCCTAGCGGGAGGCCCCAATGAGCAGTTCTTC. Translation gives CASSSLAGGPNEQFF.

This clonotype appeared many times. V gene TRBV20-1 combines with J gene TRBJ2-1; no reliable D call. Looked up from germline, CDR1 is DFQATT and CDR2 is SNEGSKA (reference sequence). V lost 2 bases and J 4 bases, leaving 12 bases between the germline ends. This CDR3 contains 14 residues. Here the CDR3 reads CSARHSILYNEQFF. The CDR3 coding sequence is TGCAGTGCTAGACACTCCATCCTTTACAATGAGCAGTTCTTC.

The J gene is TRBJ2-3, the V gene TRBV10-3; 7 positions match TRBD2. This CDR3 has 13 residues. The junction had 1 base not matched to a gene; V was cut back by 4 bases and J by 3 bases. Germline values: CDR1 ENHRY, CDR2 SYGVKD. The CDR3 loop reads CAISVSGTDTQYF. CDR3 sequence (DNA): TGTGCCATCAGTGTTAGCGGGACAGATACGCAGTATTTT.

This clonotype has more than one count but fewer than ten. The chain is built from TRBV12-3 or TRBV12-4 and TRBJ2-5, with 9 bases matching TRBD1. The length of the CDR3 is 12 residues. V shed 3 bases, J shed 10 bases, and the junction held 3 bases outside the gene matches. The CDR3 sequence: CASSLGTGNQYF. In DNA, the CDR3 is TGTGCCAGCAGTTTGGGGACAGGGAACCAGTACTTC.

The V and J genes are TRBV20-1 and TRBJ2-7; D unresolved. V gave up 0 bases and J gave up 0 bases, with 9 bases separating them. Germline lookup yields CDR1 DFQATT and CDR2 SNEGSKA (reference sequence). This CDR3 is 14 amino acids long. CDR3 loop: CSARDRLSSYEQYF. CDR3 bases: TGCAGTGCTAGAGACAGGCTAAGCTCCTACGAGCAGTACTTC.

Concerning this clonotype itself: Just one base apart from a much larger clone, this may be a read error. V and J are TRBV29-1 and TRBJ2-5; 9 positions agree with TRBD1. The last part of the DNA fits TRBJ2-1 better; the J call may be wrong. The CDR3 sequence is 14 residues long. Germline V gene lookup returns CDR1 SQVTM and CDR2 ANQGSEA. This CDR3 is CSVSQGAPQETQFF. CDR3 nucleotide sequence: TGCAGCGTATCACAGGGGGCACCACAAGAGACCCAGTTCTTC.

A few counts support this clonotype. J is TRBJ1-2 and V is TRBV24-1, with 8 bases that match TRBD1. Germline CDR1 KGHDR, CDR2 SFDVKD. V shed 2 bases and J 8 bases; nucleotides not matched to a gene: 12. The CDR3 has 16 amino acids. The CDR3 loop is CATSDSRDRPSGGYTF. The CDR3 DNA reads TGTGCCACCAGTGATTCCAGGGACAGGCCGTCTGGCGGCTACACCTTC.

This clonotype was picked up many times. This sequence joins TRBV28 and TRBJ1-2; D gene ambiguous. Trimming left V 5 bases short and J 5 bases short, with 12 bases between. Per germline, CDR1 MDHEN and CDR2 SYDVKM. The CDR3 extends over 13 amino acids. CDR3 amino acids: CASSVGFRYGYTF. The CDR3 bases are TGTGCCAGCAGTGTTGGGTTTCGGTATGGCTACACCTTC.

Many counts were recorded for this clonotype. The rearrangement uses TRBV5-1 and TRBJ2-1; TRBD2 is a possible D gene (6 bases). CDR1 SGHRS and CDR2 YFSETQ come from the germline V gene. V lost 0 bases to trimming and J lost 8 bases, with 15 bases between them. This CDR3 spans 15 amino acids. The chain's CDR3 is CASSLASGASYEQFF. The CDR3 nucleotides read TGCGCCAGCAGCTTGGCTTCGGGAGCTAGCTATGAGCAGTTCTTC. Full variable domain (outside the CDR3, taken from reference TRBV5-1 and TRBJ2-1): KAGVTQTPRYLIKTRGQQVTLSCSPISGHRSVSWYQQTPGQGLQFLFEYFSETQRNKGNFPGRFSGRQFSNSRSEMNVSTLELGDSALYLCASSLASGASYEQFFGPGTRLTVL.

This clonotype was counted a few times. This sequence joins TRBV20-1 and TRBJ2-1, with 10 nucleotides matching TRBD2. The CDR3 is made up of 14 amino acids. V shed 6 bases, J shed 8 bases, and the junction held 10 bases outside the gene matches. Germline V CDR1 and CDR2: DFQATT, SNEGSKA (reference sequence). CDR3 protein: CSAQPLAGVYEQFF. CDR3 sequence (DNA): TGCAGTGCCCAGCCCCTAGCGGGGGTATATGAGCAGTTCTTC.

Notes on this clonotype: The junction does not match germline at one end; this may be a read error. The chain joins TRBV4-1 to TRBJ2-7, with TRBD1 identical over 10 bases. The CDR3 runs to 17 residues. Germline CDR1 is MGHRA and CDR2 is YSYEKL. The CDR3 loop reads CASSLQPATGGSDEQYF. The CDR3 DNA reads TGCGCCAGCAGCCTACAACCCGCGACAGGGGGCTCCGACGAGCAGTACTTC.

The table lists this clonotype with a few counts. A clone one base away is much larger, so this may be a read error. The chain has TRBV20-1 and TRBJ2-1; 9 bases align to TRBD2. Germline assignment: CDR1 DFQATT and CDR2 SNEGSKA (reference sequence). The CDR3 covers 15 residues. CDR3 sequence (DNA): TGCAGTGCTACCTCAGCTAGCGGGGCCTACAGTGAGCAGTTCTTC. This encodes CSATSASGAYSEQFF.

This clonotype has ten or more counts. This chain joins TRBV30 and TRBJ2-1, with 10 bases lining up with TRBD2. V lost 3 bases and J lost 3; bases outside the gene matches: 5. Germline V gene lookup returns CDR1 GTSNPN and CDR2 SVGIG (reference sequence). The CDR3 is made up of 15 amino acids. CDR3 residues: CAWSGIAGGYNEQFF. CDR3 in DNA: TGTGCCTGGAGCGGAATAGCGGGAGGCTACAATGAGCAGTTCTTC.

This clonotype came up many times. The chain carries TRBV6-1 and TRBJ2-7; TRBD2 aligns across 12 bases. Germline CDR1 is MNHNS and CDR2 is SASEGT. This CDR3 has 15 amino acids. V was pared by 6 bases and J by 3 bases, with 6 bases of the junction left unmatched. The CDR3 DNA sequence: TGTGCCAGCAGCCTACTAGCGGGAGGCAACTACGAGCAGTACTTC. This encodes CASSLLAGGNYEQYF.

About this clonotype itself: No conserved phenylalanine or tryptophan ends this CDR3, so it is likely a read error. The chain has TRBV28 and TRBJ1-1; no definite D call. This CDR3 has 11 amino acids. In germline, CDR1 is MDHEN, CDR2 SYDVKM. Trimming stripped 5 bases from V and 11 bases from J, with 12 bases between. CDR3 region: CASSPLRMAFS. CDR3 nucleotide sequence: TGTGCCAGCAGTCCTCTCCGAATGGCTTTCTCT.

V is TRBV14 and J is TRBJ2-7; 7 nucleotides align to TRBD1. The CDR3 runs to 17 residues. Germline trimming cut 6 bases from V and 0 bases from J; bases unmatched to any gene: 14. Germline V gene lookup returns CDR1 SGHDN and CDR2 FVKESK. CDR3 in amino acids: CASSHISTGPRSYEQYF. The CDR3 coding sequence is TGTGCCAGCAGTCATATATCGACAGGGCCGCGCTCCTACGAGCAGTACTTC.

This clonotype was observed many times. The J gene is TRBJ2-7, the V gene TRBV2; TRBD1 matches 7 bases. Germline V gene lookup returns CDR1 SNHLY and CDR2 FYNNEI. Losses at the gene ends were 9 bases for V and 2 bases for J; bases not matched to a gene: 4. The CDR3 has 12 residues. The CDR3 loop reads CASGQDTYEQYF. The CDR3, as DNA: TGTGCCAGTGGACAGGACACCTACGAGCAGTACTTC.

The table lists this clonotype with a few counts. The chain uses TRBV20-1 and TRBJ2-7; D is ambiguous. The CDR3 runs to 12 residues. Trimming cost V 6 bases and J 1 base, with 10 bases left between them. Germline CDR1 DFQATT, CDR2 SNEGSKA (reference sequence). The CDR3 reads CSAGSLSYEQYF. CDR3 bases: TGCAGTGCGGGCTCTTTATCCTACGAGCAGTACTTC.

This clonotype was picked up a small number of times. For the CDR3, the DNA is TGCGCCAGCAGCCCAACTAGCGCGAACTACGAGCAGTACTTC. Amino acid sequence: CASSPTSANYEQYF. The gene calls are TRBV5-1 and TRBJ2-7; TRBD2 matches at 7 bases. CDR1 is SGHRS, CDR2 YFSETQ, per germline. The CDR3 sequence is 14 residues long. The J segment lost 3 bases and the V segment lost 4 bases, leaving 7 bases of the junction unmatched.